The 21 T cell receptor beta chains listed next were all sequenced from one sample in a study of blood T cell repertoires in COVID-19. The method was immunoSEQ multiplex PCR; TCRdb's version includes in-frame clones alone and lacks a portion of them. The data show some 47,000 clones, with about nine tenths seen just once and over 20% held by the top ten. The sequencing sample was made of peripheral blood. Receptors were obtained from an elderly woman in a cohort sampled during active or convalescent COVID-19.

The chain employs TRBV9 and TRBJ2-2; 11 bases agree with TRBD2. Germline V CDR1 and CDR2: SGDLS, YYNGEE. This CDR3 is built from 16 residues. V trimming: 4 bases; J trimming: 2 bases; junction bases outside the gene matches: 4. The CDR3 nucleotides are TGTGCCAGCAGCTTCGGACTAGCGGGTAACACCGGGGAGCTGTTTTTT. As protein: CASSFGLAGNTGELFF.

This clone was seen a few times. This chain links TRBV10-3 with TRBJ2-3, with a weak D call TRBD2 (5 bases). Trimming took 2 bases from V and 2 from J, leaving 11 bases between them. The germline V gene has CDR1 ENHRY and CDR2 SYGVKD. The CDR3 covers 15 residues. The CDR3 here is CAISEAGGLTDTQYF. CDR3 DNA: TGTGCCATCAGTGAGGCGGGTGGCCTCACAGATACGCAGTATTTT.

V gene TRBV11-3 combines with J gene TRBJ1-1; TRBD1 matches at 10 bases. This CDR3 has 15 residues. Germline V lookup: CDR1 SGHNT, CDR2 YENEEA. V was clipped by 1 base and J by 8 bases; unmatched bases: 7. The CDR3 DNA reads TGTGCCAGCAGCTTAGGAGGGACAGGGGAAGCGGAAGCTTTCTTT. Translation gives CASSLGGTGEAEAFF.

The genes are TRBV9 and TRBJ1-1, with 9 bases matching TRBD1. CDR1 and CDR2 from the germline V gene are SGDLS and YYNGEE. This CDR3 is 15 amino acids long. J gave up 3 bases and V 2 bases, and 5 bases lay outside the gene matches. The CDR3 region has the DNA TGTGCCAGCAGCGTGCAGACAGGGGGTTACACTGAAGCTTTCTTT. Protein: CASSVQTGGYTEAFF.

This clone has just one count. V usage is TRBV6-6 and J usage is TRBJ1-2; no clear D gene. The germline V and J ends were trimmed by 0 bases and 4 bases, with 6 bases remaining between them. Germline loops: CDR1 MNHNY, CDR2 SVGAGI (reference sequence). The CDR3 spans 13 residues. In nucleotides, the CDR3 is TGTGCCAGCAGTTACTCTGCCGGCTATGGCTACACCTTC. Encoded protein: CASSYSAGYGYTF.

The chain has TRBV5-6 and TRBJ2-5, with TRBD2 identical over 10 bases. The J segment lost 5 bases and the V segment lost 6 bases, leaving 13 bases of the junction unmatched. CDR3 length equals 16 residues. The germline V gene has CDR1 SGHDT and CDR2 YYEEEE. The CDR3: CASTGASGSARETQYF. CDR3 nucleotide sequence: TGTGCCAGCACAGGGGCTAGCGGGAGTGCGAGGGAGACCCAGTACTTC.

This clone was picked up a small number of times. The chain combines TRBV2 with TRBJ1-2; weak D call: TRBD1 (6 bases). Germline V gene data show CDR1 as SNHLY and CDR2 as FYNNEI. CDR3 length equals 13 residues. V lost 11 bases and J 7 bases, leaving 20 bases between the germline ends. DNA of the CDR3: TGTGCCCGATGGACAGTGGGGCGATCTGGCTACACCTTC. It encodes CARWTVGRSGYTF.

The chain is built from TRBV7-2 and TRBJ1-1; D is undetermined. V lost 5 bases to trimming and J lost 4 bases, with 14 bases between them. This CDR3 contains 14 residues. Germline V gene lookup returns CDR1 SGHTA and CDR2 FQGNSA. CDR3 sequence: CASSPYGGTTEAFF. The DNA for the CDR3 is TGTGCCAGCAGCCCCTATGGAGGTACCACTGAAGCTTTCTTT.

This sequence joins TRBV9 and TRBJ2-3; 8 nucleotides match TRBD2. Per germline, CDR1 SGDLS and CDR2 YYNGEE. This CDR3 region has 14 residues. V gave up 1 base and J gave up 9 bases; unmatched junction bases: 7. The DNA for the CDR3 is TGTGCCAGCAGCGTAACGGGAGGGCCGGGCACGCAGTATTTT. Translation gives CASSVTGGPGTQYF.

This clone was counted only a few times. The chain links TRBV5-4 to TRBJ2-1; D perhaps matches TRBD2 (6 bases). This CDR3 contains 15 residues. In germline, CDR1 is SGHNT, CDR2 YYREEE (reference sequence). Deletions cut 0 bases from V and 3 bases from J, with 10 bases between. The CDR3 nucleotides read TGTGCCAGCAGCTTGGTGGGAGGTAGCTACAATGAGCAGTTCTTC. Translation gives CASSLVGGSYNEQFF.

The V gene is TRBV19, the J gene TRBJ2-7; the match to TRBD1 covers 10 bases. CDR3 size: 14 residues. The germline V gene encodes CDR1 LNHDA and CDR2 SQIVND (reference sequence). V gave up 5 bases and J gave up 4 bases; unmatched junction bases: 5. CDR3 DNA sequence: TGTGCCAGTAGTCCACCGGGACAGGGGTACGAGCAGTACTTC. The encoded protein is CASSPPGQGYEQYF.

This clone was counted only a few times. The chain links TRBV7-3 to TRBJ1-1; D not certain. Germline loops: CDR1 SGHTA, CDR2 FQGTGA. V was clipped by 2 bases and J by 2 bases, with 12 bases between them. The CDR3 runs 15 residues. For the CDR3, the DNA is TGTGCCAGCAGCTTAGAGGCGGGGTACAACACTGAAGCTTTCTTT. Translating gives CASSLEAGYNTEAFF.

The J gene is TRBJ2-2, the V gene TRBV9; D is unclear. This CDR3 contains 15 residues. Germline CDR1 SGDLS, CDR2 YYNGEE. The V and J ends lost 2 bases and 0 bases respectively, with 8 bases between them. CDR3 DNA: TGTGCCAGCAGCGTCTCGGTGGCGAACACCGGGGAGCTGTTTTTT. Protein product: CASSVSVANTGELFF.

V and J are TRBV11-3 and TRBJ1-6; D gene uncertain. Germline CDR1 and CDR2: SGHNT and YENEEA. Trimming removed 0 bases at V and 7 bases at J, with 16 bases between. The CDR3 runs 17 residues. The CDR3 sequence is CASSLEGGLMGNSPLHF. CDR3 coding DNA: TGTGCCAGCAGCTTAGAGGGCGGACTCATGGGGAATTCACCCCTCCACTTT.

The chain couples TRBV6-2 or TRBV6-3 to TRBJ2-1; 13 bases line up with TRBD2. The V gene's germline CDR1 is MNHEY and CDR2 SVGEGT. After removal of 4 bases from V and 0 bases from J, the junction contained 9 bases not matched to a gene. The CDR3 has 19 amino acids. The CDR3 sequence is CASSFGLAGVLLSYNEQFF. The DNA for the CDR3 is TGTGCCAGCAGTTTTGGACTAGCGGGAGTCTTACTCTCCTACAATGAGCAGTTCTTC.

The gene calls are TRBV24-1 and TRBJ2-3, with D perhaps matching TRBD2 (7 bases). Trimming left V 5 bases short and J 6 bases short, with 14 bases between. The germline gives CDR1 KGHDR, CDR2 SFDVKD. There are 14 residues in the CDR3. The CDR3 DNA follows: TGTGCCACCAGTGGGACTAGGGGGTTGGATACGCAGTATTTT. It is translated as CATSGTRGLDTQYF.

The count of this clone is one. The chain uses TRBV18 and TRBJ2-5, with 8 positions matching TRBD2. This CDR3 has 15 amino acids. Germline lookup yields CDR1 KGHSH and CDR2 LQKENI. The trim removed 1 base at V and 1 base at J, leaving 2 bases unmatched. CDR3 nucleotide sequence: TGTGCCAGCTCACCACAGGCGGGGGGCCAAGAGACCCAGTACTTC. Translation gives CASSPQAGGQETQYF.

This chain joins TRBV6-5 and TRBJ2-7; maybe TRBD2 (7 bases). Germline CDR1 and CDR2: MNHEY and SVGAGI. The CDR3 spans 16 residues. V shed 0 bases and J shed 4 bases, with 16 bases lying between them. Written as DNA, the CDR3 is TGTGCCAGCAGTTACTCGGTCACAGGGAGGGGGTACGAGCAGTACTTC. Translated, it gives CASSYSVTGRGYEQYF.

V gene TRBV5-1 combines with J gene TRBJ2-3; possible D gene TRBD1, 7 bases. Per the germline V gene, CDR1 is SGHRS and CDR2 is YFSETQ. V was shortened by 4 bases and J by 4 bases, with 10 bases between the two germline ends. This CDR3 region has 13 residues. CDR3 loop: CASSGGGPDTQYF. The CDR3 DNA sequence: TGCGCCAGCAGCGGAGGGGGCCCAGATACGCAGTATTTT.

V and J are TRBV6-2 or TRBV6-3 and TRBJ2-4; 12 nucleotides match TRBD2. Germline V gene data show CDR1 as MNHEY and CDR2 as SVGEGT. This CDR3 is built from 19 residues. Losses at the gene ends were 5 bases for V and 1 base for J; bases not matched to a gene: 12. CDR3 in amino acids: CASSRPGGLAGVAKNIQYF. For the CDR3, the DNA is TGTGCCAGCAGTCGCCCGGGGGGACTAGCGGGTGTCGCCAAAAACATTCAGTACTTC.

The rearrangement links TRBV19 to TRBJ2-3, with a weak D call TRBD1 (6 bases). The V end was cut by 9 bases, the J end by 0 bases, with 13 bases between. The CDR3 is 14 residues long. The germline CDR1 and CDR2 sequences are LNHDA and SQIVND (reference sequence). For the CDR3, the DNA is TGTGCCAGCCGACAGGACTCTAGCACAGATACGCAGTATTTT. As protein: CASRQDSSTDTQYF.